Sequencing of this T cell receptor (beta chain) was carried out in a study of shared clonotypes between healthy human individuals. The study's findings and limits: Non-shared clonotypes had lower generation probabilities than those shared by all four donors. The study found roughly 5% of naive CD4 clonotypes shared across a handful of donors.

Each subset's genomic DNA was split evenly across several immunoSEQ plates. Sequenced by immunoSEQ multiplex PCR; TCRdb stores in-frame clones only, minus some. Found here are approximately 1.5 million clones, approximately 98% of them singletons; the top ten hold about 0.4%. Notes on this clone: What it recognizes is unknown.

Investigators divided CD4+ cells into CD45RA+ naive and CD45RA-negative memory subsets. The CDR3 is made up of 13 amino acids. Germline V gene data show CDR1 as SGHDN and CDR2 as FVKESK. V lost 2 bases, J lost 5 bases, and 9 bases lay in between. This receptor was taken from a man aged 25-45 years in good health. The V and J genes are TRBV14 and TRBJ1-1; D remains unclear. The source material was naive CD4+ T cells sorted from blood. Sample subset: CD45RA+ positively selected. CDR3 sequence reads: CASSQLPGTEAFF. The CDR3 DNA is TGTGCCAGCAGCCAACTCCCTGGTACTGAAGCTTTCTTT. Combining the CDR3 with reference TRBV14 and TRBJ1-1 gives the whole variable domain EAGVTQFPSHSVIEKGQTVTLRCDPISGHDNLYWYRRVMGKEIKFLLHFVKESKQDESGMPNNRFLAERTGGTYSTLKVQPAELEDSGVYFCASSQLPGTEAFFGQGTRLTVV.